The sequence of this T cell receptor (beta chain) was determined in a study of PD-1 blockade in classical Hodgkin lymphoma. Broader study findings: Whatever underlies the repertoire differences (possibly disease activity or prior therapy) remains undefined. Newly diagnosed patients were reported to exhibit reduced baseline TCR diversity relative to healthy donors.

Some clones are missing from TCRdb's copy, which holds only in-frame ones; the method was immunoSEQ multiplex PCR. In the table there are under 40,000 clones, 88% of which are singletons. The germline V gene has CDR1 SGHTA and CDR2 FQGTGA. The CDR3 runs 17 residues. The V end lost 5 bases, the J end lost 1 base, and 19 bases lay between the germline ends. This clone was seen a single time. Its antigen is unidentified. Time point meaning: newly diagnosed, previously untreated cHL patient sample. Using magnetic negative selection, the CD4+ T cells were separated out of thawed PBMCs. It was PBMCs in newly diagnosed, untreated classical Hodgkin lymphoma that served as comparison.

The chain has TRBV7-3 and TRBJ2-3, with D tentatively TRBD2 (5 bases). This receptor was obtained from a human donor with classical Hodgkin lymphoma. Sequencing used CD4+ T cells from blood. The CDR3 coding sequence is TGTGCCAGCAGCCGAGGAGGCAGCCATCTCGGCACAGATACGCAGTATTTT. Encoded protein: CASSRGGSHLGTDTQYF.